The 8 T cell receptor beta chains given below trace back to one sample, sequenced in a study of blood T cell repertoires in COVID-19. Produced via immunoSEQ multiplex PCR; TCRdb's table is partial and in-frame only. The data contain 200,000 or so clones, approximately 82% of them singletons. Sequenced sample: peripheral blood. These receptors came from a human donor with acute or convalescent COVID-19. The donor label of this sample is uncertain.

J is TRBJ2-3 and V is TRBV5-4; TRBD2 matches at 9 bases. V shed 0 bases and J 0 bases; nucleotides not matched to a gene: 11. Germline V gene sequence: CDR1 SGHNT, CDR2 YYREEE (reference sequence). The CDR3 is 19 amino acids. The CDR3: CASSLAWSSGNSSTDTQYF. CDR3 DNA sequence: TGTGCCAGCAGCTTGGCCTGGTCTAGCGGGAACTCTAGCACAGATACGCAGTATTTT.

J is TRBJ1-4 and V is TRBV27, with TRBD1 matching 10 bases. The CDR3 consists of 18 residues. Germline assignment: CDR1 MNHEY and CDR2 SMNVEV (reference sequence). Trimming cost V 5 bases and J 5 bases; bases outside gene matches: 14. The CDR3 DNA follows: TGTGCCAGCAGTCCCGACAGGGGGCCCCCGCAGTTGAATGAAAAACTGTTTTTT. This sequence encodes CASSPDRGPPQLNEKLFF.

V gene TRBV27 combines with J gene TRBJ1-5; 9 positions agree with TRBD1. Germline V gene sequence: CDR1 MNHEY, CDR2 SMNVEV (reference sequence). The J segment lost 6 bases and the V segment lost 5 bases, leaving 5 bases of the junction unmatched. The CDR3 is made up of 14 amino acids. The chain's CDR3 is CASSPDRGGQPQHF. The CDR3 DNA sequence: TGTGCCAGCAGTCCCGACAGGGGGGGTCAGCCCCAGCATTTT.

This clone has a handful of counts. The chain carries TRBV27 and TRBJ2-7; tentative D call: TRBD1 (5 bases). V was clipped by 2 bases and J by 2 bases, with 13 bases between them. Germline V gene lookup returns CDR1 MNHEY and CDR2 SMNVEV (reference sequence). CDR3 length equals 15 residues. DNA for the CDR3: TGTGCCAGCAGTTTAAAGGCAGGGTCGGCCTACGAGCAGTACTTC. This translates into CASSLKAGSAYEQYF.

This clone was seen more than once but under ten times. The V gene is TRBV16, the J gene TRBJ2-1; D gene uncertain. Deletions cut 2 bases from V and 10 bases from J, with 18 bases between. Germline V lookup: CDR1 KGHSY, CDR2 FQNENV. This CDR3 is 15 amino acids long. CDR3 sequence reads: CASSQAWASYREQFF. In DNA, the CDR3 is TGTGCCAGCAGCCAAGCTTGGGCCTCTTATAGGGAGCAGTTCTTC.

V and J are TRBV10-3 and TRBJ1-2, with D possibly being TRBD1 (6 bases). Germline V gene data show CDR1 as ENHRY and CDR2 as SYGVKD. Trimming pared 5 bases from V and 4 bases from J, leaving 14 bases between. The CDR3 length is 14 residues. The CDR3 DNA reads as TGTGCCATCAGTACAGGACAGCGGGGCTATGGCTACACCTTC. Protein product: CAISTGQRGYGYTF.

The chain has TRBV27 and TRBJ1-6, with D unclear. CDR3 size: 15 residues. The V end lost 5 bases, the J end lost 8 bases, and 16 bases lay between the germline ends. Germline CDR1 is MNHEY and CDR2 is SMNVEV (reference sequence). The CDR3 protein is CASSNVGRVDSPLHF. CDR3 DNA: TGTGCCAGCAGTAACGTGGGGAGGGTAGATTCACCCCTCCACTTT.

This chain links TRBV19 with TRBJ2-5; 8 bases are a match to TRBD2. The trim removed 3 bases at V and 5 bases at J, leaving 5 bases unmatched. This CDR3 has 14 amino acids. The V gene's germline CDR1 is LNHDA and CDR2 SQIVND (reference sequence). The CDR3 bases are TGTGCCAGTAGTATTCGGGGGGGCAGGGAGACCCAGTACTTC. As protein: CASSIRGGRETQYF.